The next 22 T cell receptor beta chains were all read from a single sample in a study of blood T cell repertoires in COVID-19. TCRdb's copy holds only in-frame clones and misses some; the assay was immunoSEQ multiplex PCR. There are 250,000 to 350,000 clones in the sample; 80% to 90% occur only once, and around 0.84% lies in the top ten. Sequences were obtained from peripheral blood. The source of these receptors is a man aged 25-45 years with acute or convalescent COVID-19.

In nucleotides, the CDR3 is TGTGCCAGTAGTTCTATGAGCGGGAGGGTATACAATGAGCAGTTCTTC. This sequence encodes CASSSMSGRVYNEQFF. The chain employs TRBV19 and TRBJ2-1; TRBD2 aligns across 10 bases. Germline CDR1 reads LNHDA; CDR2 reads SQIVND (reference sequence). V gave up 5 bases and J gave up 4 bases; unmatched junction bases: 8. There are 16 residues in the CDR3.

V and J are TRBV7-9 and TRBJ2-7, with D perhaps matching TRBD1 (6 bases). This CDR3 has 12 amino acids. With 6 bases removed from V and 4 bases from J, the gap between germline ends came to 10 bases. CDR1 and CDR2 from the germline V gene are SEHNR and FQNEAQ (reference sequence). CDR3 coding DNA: TGTGCCAGCAGTTACACAGGGTACGAGCAGTACTTC. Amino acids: CASSYTGYEQYF. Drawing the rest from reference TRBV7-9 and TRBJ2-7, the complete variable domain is DTGVSQNPRHKITKRGQNVTFRCDPISEHNRLYWYRQTLGQGPEFLTYFQNEAQLEKSRLLSDRFSAERPKGSFSTLEIQRTEQGDSAMYLCASSYTGYEQYFGPGTRLTVT.

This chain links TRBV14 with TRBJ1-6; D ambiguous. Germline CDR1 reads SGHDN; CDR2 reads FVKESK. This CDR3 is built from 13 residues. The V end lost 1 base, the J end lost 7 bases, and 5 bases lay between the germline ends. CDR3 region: CASSQALNSPLHF. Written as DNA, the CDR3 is TGTGCCAGCAGCCAAGCTTTGAATTCACCCCTCCACTTT.

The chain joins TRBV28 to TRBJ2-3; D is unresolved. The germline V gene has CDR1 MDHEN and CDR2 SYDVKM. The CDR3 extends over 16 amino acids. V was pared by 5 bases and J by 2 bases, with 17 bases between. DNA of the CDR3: TGTGCCAGCAGTCCGCTCGGTGGTACCCCCACAGATACGCAGTATTTT. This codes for CASSPLGGTPTDTQYF.

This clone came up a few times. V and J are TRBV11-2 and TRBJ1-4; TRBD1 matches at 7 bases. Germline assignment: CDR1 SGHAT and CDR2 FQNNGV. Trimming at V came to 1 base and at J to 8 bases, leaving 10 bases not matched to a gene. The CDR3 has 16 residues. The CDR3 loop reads CASSLVTGAVAEKLFF. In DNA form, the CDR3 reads TGTGCCAGCAGCTTAGTTACAGGGGCGGTTGCGGAAAAACTGTTTTTT.

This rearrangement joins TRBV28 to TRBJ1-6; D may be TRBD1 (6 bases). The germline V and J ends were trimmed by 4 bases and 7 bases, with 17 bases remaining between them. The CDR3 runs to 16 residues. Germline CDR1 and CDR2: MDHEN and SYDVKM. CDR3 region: CASSYRDKRYNSPLHF. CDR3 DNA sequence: TGTGCCAGCAGTTACCGGGACAAAAGGTACAATTCACCCCTCCACTTT.

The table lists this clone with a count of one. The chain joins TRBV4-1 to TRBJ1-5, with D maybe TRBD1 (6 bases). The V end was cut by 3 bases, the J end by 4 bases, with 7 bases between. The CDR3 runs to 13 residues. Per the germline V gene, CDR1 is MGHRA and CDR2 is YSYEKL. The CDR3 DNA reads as TGCGCCAGCAGCCACGGACAGAATCAGCCCCAGCATTTT. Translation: CASSHGQNQPQHF.

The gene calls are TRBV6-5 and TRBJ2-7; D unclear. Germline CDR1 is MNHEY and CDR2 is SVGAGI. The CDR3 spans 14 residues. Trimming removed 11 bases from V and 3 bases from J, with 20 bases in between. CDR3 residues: CASNPGSSFYEQYF. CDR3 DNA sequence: TGTGCCTCGAATCCCGGGTCGAGCTTCTACGAGCAGTACTTC.

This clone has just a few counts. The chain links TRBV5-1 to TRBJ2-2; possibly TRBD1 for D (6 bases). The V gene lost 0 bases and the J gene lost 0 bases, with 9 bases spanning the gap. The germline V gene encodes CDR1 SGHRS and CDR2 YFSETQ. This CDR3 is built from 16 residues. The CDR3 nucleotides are TGCGCCAGCAGCTTGGACGGACAGCCGAACACCGGGGAGCTGTTTTTT. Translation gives CASSLDGQPNTGELFF.

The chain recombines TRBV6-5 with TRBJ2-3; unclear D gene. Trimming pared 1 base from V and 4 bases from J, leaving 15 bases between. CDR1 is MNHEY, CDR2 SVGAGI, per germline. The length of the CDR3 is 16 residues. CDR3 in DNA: TGTGCCAGCAGTTACTACGCGATGTCAACCGCAGATACGCAGTATTTT. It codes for CASSYYAMSTADTQYF.

CDR3 region: CAISESGRGRTEAFF. DNA of the CDR3: TGTGCCATCAGTGAGTCTGGCAGGGGGCGGACTGAAGCTTTCTTT. This chain uses TRBV10-3 with TRBJ1-1, with TRBD1 matching over 8 bases. V trimming: 0 bases; J trimming: 5 bases; junction bases outside the gene matches: 5. There are 15 residues in the CDR3. CDR1 ENHRY and CDR2 SYGVKD come from the germline V gene.

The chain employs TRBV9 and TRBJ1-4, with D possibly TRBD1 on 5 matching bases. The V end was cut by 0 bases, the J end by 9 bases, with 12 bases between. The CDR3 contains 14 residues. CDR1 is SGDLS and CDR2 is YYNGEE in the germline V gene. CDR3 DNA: TGTGCCAGCAGCGTAGATTTCACAGGCAAAAAACTGTTTTTT. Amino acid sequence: CASSVDFTGKKLFF.

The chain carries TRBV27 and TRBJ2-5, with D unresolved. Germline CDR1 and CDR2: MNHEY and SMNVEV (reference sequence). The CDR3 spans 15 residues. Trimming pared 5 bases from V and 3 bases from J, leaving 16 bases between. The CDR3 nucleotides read TGTGCCAGCAGTCCGACGACACCCCTAAAAGAGACCCAGTACTTC. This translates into CASSPTTPLKETQYF.

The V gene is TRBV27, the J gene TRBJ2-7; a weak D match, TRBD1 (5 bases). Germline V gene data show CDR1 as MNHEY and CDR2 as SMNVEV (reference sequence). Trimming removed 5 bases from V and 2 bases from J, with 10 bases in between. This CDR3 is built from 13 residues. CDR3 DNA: TGTGCCAGCAGTCTGACAGAAACCTACGAGCAGTACTTC. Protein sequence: CASSLTETYEQYF.

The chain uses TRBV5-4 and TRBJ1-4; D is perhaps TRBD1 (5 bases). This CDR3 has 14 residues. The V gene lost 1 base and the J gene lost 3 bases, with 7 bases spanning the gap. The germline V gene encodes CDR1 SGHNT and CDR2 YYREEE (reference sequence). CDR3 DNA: TGTGCCAGCAGCTTGAGGGGATCTAATGAAAAACTGTTTTTT. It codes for CASSLRGSNEKLFF.

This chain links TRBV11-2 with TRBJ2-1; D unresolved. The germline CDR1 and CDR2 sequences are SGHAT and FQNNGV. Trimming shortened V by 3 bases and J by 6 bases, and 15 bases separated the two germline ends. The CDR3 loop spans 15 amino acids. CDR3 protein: CASSFTRSGGNEQFF. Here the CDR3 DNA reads TGTGCCAGCAGCTTTACTCGTAGTGGTGGCAATGAGCAGTTCTTC.

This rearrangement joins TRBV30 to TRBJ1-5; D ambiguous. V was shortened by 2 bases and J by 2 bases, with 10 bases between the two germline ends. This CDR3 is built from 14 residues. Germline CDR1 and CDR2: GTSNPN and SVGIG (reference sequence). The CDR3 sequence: CAWSTGRGNQPQHF. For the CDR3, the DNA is TGTGCCTGGAGTACGGGGAGGGGCAATCAGCCCCAGCATTTT.

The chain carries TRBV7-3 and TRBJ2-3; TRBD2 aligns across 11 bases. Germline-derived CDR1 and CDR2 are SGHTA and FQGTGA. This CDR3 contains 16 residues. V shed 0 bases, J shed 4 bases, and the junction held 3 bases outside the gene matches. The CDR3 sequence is CASSLTLAGGADTQYF. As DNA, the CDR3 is TGTGCCAGCAGCTTAACTCTAGCGGGGGGAGCAGATACGCAGTATTTT.

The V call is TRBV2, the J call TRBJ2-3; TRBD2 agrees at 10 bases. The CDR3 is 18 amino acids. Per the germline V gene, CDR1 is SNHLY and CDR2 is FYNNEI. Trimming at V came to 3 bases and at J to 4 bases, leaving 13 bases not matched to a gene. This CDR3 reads CASSDPSGGWRGPDTQYF. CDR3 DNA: TGTGCCAGCAGTGATCCTAGCGGGGGTTGGCGAGGTCCAGATACGCAGTATTTT.

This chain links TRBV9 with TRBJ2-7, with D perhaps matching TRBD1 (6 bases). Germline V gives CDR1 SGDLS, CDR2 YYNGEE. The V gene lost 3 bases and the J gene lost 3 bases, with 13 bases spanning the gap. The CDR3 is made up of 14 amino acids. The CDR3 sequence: CASSETDSLYEQYF. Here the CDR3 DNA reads TGTGCCAGCAGCGAAACGGACAGCCTCTACGAGCAGTACTTC.

For the CDR3, the DNA is TGTGCCAGCACCATGGAGTACGGTGGAAACACCATATATTTT. The encoded protein is CASTMEYGGNTIYF. The rearrangement links TRBV2 to TRBJ1-3; D unclear. The CDR3 spans 14 residues. The ends were cut back, 7 bases at V and 3 bases at J, with 13 bases in the middle. Germline V lookup: CDR1 SNHLY, CDR2 FYNNEI.

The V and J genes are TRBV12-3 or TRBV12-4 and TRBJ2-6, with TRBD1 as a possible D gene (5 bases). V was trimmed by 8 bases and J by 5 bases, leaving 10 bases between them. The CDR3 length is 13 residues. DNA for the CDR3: TGTGCCAGCGGACAAAGCTGGGCCAACGTCCTGACTTTC. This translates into CASGQSWANVLTF.